The rows below give T cell receptor beta chains drawn from one sample of a study of Graves' ophthalmopathy and Graves' hyperthyroidism. TCRdb called the multiplex PCR reads again in MiXCR, with one record for every CDR3 protein. In the table there are 400,000 to 450,000 distinct CDR3 sequences, under 25% of which are singletons. Input material: peripheral blood. The source of these receptors is a woman aged 18-29 years with stable Graves' hyperthyroidism. Both conserved end residues are part of each CDR3. A D gene is named only where the DNA matches it firmly. Not all rows give a size; the values are once, few, many and, for expanded clones, a class.

cdr3_aa,cdr3_nt,clone_size,d_call,v_call,j_call
CASSLGIDSLNTGELFF,TGCGCCAGCAGCTTGGGAATAGACAGCCTGAACACCGGGGAGCTGTTTTTT,few,-,TRBV5-1,TRBJ2-2
CATSTSAGLGTEAFF,TGTGCCACCAGCACATCTGCAGGGTTGGGAACTGAAGCTTTCTTT,-,-,TRBV15,TRBJ1-1
CASRKGGHYSNQPQHF,TGTGCCAGTAGGAAGGGGGGGCACTATAGCAATCAGCCCCAGCATTTT,many,-,TRBV19,TRBJ1-5
CSARVGGAYNSPLHF,TGCAGTGCTAGAGTCGGAGGGGCCTATAATTCACCCCTCCACTTT,many,-,TRBV20-1,TRBJ1-6
CASSYSSSGNVEKFF,TGTGCCAGCAGTTACTCGTCTAGCGGGAACGTTGAGAAGTTCTTC,many,TRBD2,TRBV6-2/TRBV6-3,TRBJ2-4
CATSREYGTGSISNQPQHF,TGTGCCACCAGCAGAGAGTACGGGACAGGATCCATTAGCAATCAGCCCCAGCATTTT,-,TRBD1,TRBV15,TRBJ1-5
CSVEDWTGWYGYTF,TGCAGCGTTGAAGACTGGACCGGCTGGTATGGCTACACCTTC,many,-,TRBV29-1,TRBJ1-2
CASSFIRSRSEQYF,TGTGCCAGCAGTTTTATTCGGTCTAGAAGCGAGCAGTACTTC,many,-,TRBV28,TRBJ2-7
CASSYAGPGTGSYEQYF,TGTGCCAGCAGTTACGCCGGCCCCGGGACAGGGTCATACGAGCAGTACTTC,many,TRBD1,TRBV6-5,TRBJ2-7
CASSQSRGTGANVLTF,TGCGCCAGCAGCCAATCCAGGGGCACTGGGGCCAACGTCCTGACTTTC,many,-,TRBV4-1,TRBJ2-6
CASSRTENTEAFF,TGTGCCAGCAGCCGGACGGAGAACACTGAAGCTTTCTTT,many,-,TRBV7-3,TRBJ1-1
CSAKNSQASKAFF,TGCAGTGCTAAGAACTCGCAGGCGAGTAAAGCTTTCTTT,few,-,TRBV20-1,TRBJ1-1
CSATSPPSHEQYF,TGCAGCGCCACCAGTCCGCCTTCCCACGAGCAGTACTTC,many,-,TRBV29-1,TRBJ2-7
CSARDWVTSGEQYF,TGCAGTGCTAGAGATTGGGTTACTTCGGGGGAGCAGTACTTC,many,-,TRBV20-1,TRBJ2-7